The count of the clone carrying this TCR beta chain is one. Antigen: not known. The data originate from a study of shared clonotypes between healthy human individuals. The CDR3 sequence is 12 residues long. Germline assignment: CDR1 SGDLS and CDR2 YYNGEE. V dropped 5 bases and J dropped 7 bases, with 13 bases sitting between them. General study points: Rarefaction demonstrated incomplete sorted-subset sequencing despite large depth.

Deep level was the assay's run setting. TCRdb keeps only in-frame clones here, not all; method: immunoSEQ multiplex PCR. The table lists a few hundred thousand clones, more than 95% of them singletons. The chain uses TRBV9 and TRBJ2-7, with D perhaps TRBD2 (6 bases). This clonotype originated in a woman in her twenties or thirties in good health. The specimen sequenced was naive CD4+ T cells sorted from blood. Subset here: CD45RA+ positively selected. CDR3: CASRGGAGEQYF. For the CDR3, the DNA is TGTGCCAGCAGGGGGGGAGCGGGTGAGCAGTACTTC.